This TCR beta chain was recorded in a study of beta chain features in type 1 diabetes. About the study: Cells sorted and examined across all samples totaled 85 million to 110 million.

This clone was found a few times. Antigen specificity is unknown. CDR1 and CDR2 from the germline V gene are SGDLS and YYNGEE. The CDR3 has 14 amino acids. The ends lost 3 bases at V and 4 bases at J; junction bases unmatched: 2. The entirety of the isolated RNA underwent reverse transcription, so expressed TCRB transcripts were sequenced. Some clones are missing from TCRdb's copy, which holds only in-frame ones; the method was immunoSEQ multiplex PCR. Among approximately 120,000 clones listed, roughly 43% were seen once. General observations from the study: Comparison showed that naive, central memory and Treg TCRB repertoires appeared more similar among patients than among healthy donors. Fewer junction insertions and more nucleotide deletions appeared in type 1 diabetes patients. cDNA sequencing could over-represent cells with high TCR expression.

V is TRBV9 and J is TRBJ2-4; 9 bases match TRBD1. This TCR came from a young woman in good health. The sequencing sample was made of stem cell memory CD4+ T cells from blood. DNA for the CDR3: TGTGCCAGCAGCGAAGACAGGGGGAAAAACATTCAGTACTTC. Amino acid sequence: CASSEDRGKNIQYF. The full variable domain, in which reference TRBV9 and TRBJ2-4 provide the parts outside the CDR3, is DSGVTQTPKHLITATGQRVTLRCSPRSGDLSVYWYQQSLDQGLQFLIQYYNGEERAKGNILERFSAQQFPDLHSELNLSSLELGDSALYFCASSEDRGKNIQYFGAGTRLSVL.